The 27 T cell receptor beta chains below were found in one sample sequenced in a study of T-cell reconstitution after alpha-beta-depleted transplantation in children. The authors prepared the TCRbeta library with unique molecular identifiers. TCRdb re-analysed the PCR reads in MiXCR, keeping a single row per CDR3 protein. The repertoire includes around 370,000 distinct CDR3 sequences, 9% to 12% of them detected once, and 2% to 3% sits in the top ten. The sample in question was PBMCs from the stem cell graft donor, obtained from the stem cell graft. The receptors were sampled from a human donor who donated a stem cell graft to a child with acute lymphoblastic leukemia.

CDR3 region: CASSQDGPPGYEQYF. The CDR3 DNA is TGCGCCAGCAGCCAAGACGGTCCCCCAGGCTACGAGCAGTACTTC. This chain uses TRBV4-1 with TRBJ2-7; D not certain. The CDR3 length is 15 residues. Trimming pared 0 bases from V and 3 bases from J, leaving 12 bases between. Germline V gene sequence: CDR1 MGHRA, CDR2 YSYEKL.

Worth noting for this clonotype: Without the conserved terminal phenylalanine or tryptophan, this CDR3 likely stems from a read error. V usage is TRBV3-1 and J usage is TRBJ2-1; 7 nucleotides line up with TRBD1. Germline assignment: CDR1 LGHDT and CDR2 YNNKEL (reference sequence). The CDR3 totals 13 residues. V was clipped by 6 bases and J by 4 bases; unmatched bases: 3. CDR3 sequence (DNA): TGTGCCAGCAGTGGGACAGAATACAATGAGCAGTTCTCC. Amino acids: CASSGTEYNEQFS.

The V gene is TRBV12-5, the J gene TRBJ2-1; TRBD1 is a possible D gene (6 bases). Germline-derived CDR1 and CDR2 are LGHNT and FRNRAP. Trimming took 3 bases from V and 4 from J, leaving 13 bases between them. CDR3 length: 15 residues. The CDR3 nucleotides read TGTGCTAGTGGTTTAGGGGGTGGAATATACAATGAGCAGTTCTTC. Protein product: CASGLGGGIYNEQFF.

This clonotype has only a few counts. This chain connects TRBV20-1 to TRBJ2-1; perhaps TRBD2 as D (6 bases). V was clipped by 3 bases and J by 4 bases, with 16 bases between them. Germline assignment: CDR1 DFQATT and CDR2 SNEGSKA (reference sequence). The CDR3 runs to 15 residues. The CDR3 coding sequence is TGCAGTGCTAGGGCCCAGCGGGTGATATACAATGAGCAGTTCTTC. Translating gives CSARAQRVIYNEQFF.

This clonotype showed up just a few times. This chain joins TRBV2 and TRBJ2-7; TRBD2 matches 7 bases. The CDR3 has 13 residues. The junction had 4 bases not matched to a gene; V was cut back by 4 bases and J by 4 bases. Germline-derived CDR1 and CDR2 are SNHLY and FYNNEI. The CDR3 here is CASSGLAEYEQYF. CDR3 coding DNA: TGTGCCAGCAGTGGACTAGCCGAATACGAGCAGTACTTC.

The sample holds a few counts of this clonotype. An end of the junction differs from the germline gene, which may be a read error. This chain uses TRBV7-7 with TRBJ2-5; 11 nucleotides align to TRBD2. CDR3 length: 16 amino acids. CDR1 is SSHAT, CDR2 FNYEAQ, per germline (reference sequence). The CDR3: CASSLALAGGGETQYF. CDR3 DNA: TGTGCTAGCAGCTTAGCCCTAGCGGGAGGTGGAGAGACCCAGTACTTC.

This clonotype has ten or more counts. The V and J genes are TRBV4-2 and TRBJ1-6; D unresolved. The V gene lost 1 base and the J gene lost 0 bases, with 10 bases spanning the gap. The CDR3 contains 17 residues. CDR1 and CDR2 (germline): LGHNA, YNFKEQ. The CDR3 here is CASSQVDKSSYNSPLHF. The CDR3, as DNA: TGTGCCAGCAGCCAAGTCGACAAGAGCTCCTATAATTCACCCCTCCACTTT.

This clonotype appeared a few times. The chain's CDR3 is CASSRTSGWFHEQFF. The CDR3 nucleotides read TGTGCCAGCAGTCGGACTAGCGGGTGGTTCCATGAGCAGTTCTTC. The chain links TRBV28 to TRBJ2-1; 11 nucleotides align to TRBD2. Germline V gene lookup returns CDR1 MDHEN and CDR2 SYDVKM. J gave up 8 bases and V 5 bases, and 8 bases lay outside the gene matches. CDR3 length equals 15 residues.

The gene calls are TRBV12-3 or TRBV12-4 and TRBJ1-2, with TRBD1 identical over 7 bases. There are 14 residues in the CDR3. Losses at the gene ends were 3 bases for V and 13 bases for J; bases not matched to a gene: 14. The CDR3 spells CASSLGRGKKWPTF. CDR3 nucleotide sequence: TGTGCCAGCAGTTTGGGCAGGGGGAAGAAGTGGCCCACCTTC.

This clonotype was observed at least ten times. In DNA form, the CDR3 reads TGTGCCAGCCCCTGGGATTCGGAGACCCAGTACTTC. Translating it yields CASPWDSETQYF. The V and J genes are TRBV7-9 and TRBJ2-5; no firm D call. Per germline, CDR1 SEHNR and CDR2 FQNEAQ (reference sequence). The CDR3 is 12 amino acids. V was shortened by 8 bases and J by 5 bases, with 12 bases between the two germline ends.

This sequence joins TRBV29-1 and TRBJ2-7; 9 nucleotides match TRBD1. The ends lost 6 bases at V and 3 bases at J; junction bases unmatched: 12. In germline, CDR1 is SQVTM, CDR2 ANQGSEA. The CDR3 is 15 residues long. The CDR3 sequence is CSVLTGTGLNYEQYF. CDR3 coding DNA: TGCAGCGTCCTAACCGGGACAGGGCTAAACTACGAGCAGTACTTC.

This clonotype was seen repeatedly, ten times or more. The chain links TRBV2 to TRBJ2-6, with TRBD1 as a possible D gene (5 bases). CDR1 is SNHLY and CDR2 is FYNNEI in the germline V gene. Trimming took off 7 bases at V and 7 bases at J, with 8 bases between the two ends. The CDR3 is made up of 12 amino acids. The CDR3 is CASNQGANVLTF. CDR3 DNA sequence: TGTGCCAGCAACCAGGGTGCCAACGTCCTGACTTTC.

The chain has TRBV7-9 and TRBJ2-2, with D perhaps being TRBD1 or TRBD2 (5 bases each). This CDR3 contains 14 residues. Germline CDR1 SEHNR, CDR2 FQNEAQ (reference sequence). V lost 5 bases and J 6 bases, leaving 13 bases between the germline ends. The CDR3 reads CASSPRSGPGELFF. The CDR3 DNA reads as TGTGCCAGCAGCCCAAGGTCGGGACCCGGGGAGCTGTTTTTT.

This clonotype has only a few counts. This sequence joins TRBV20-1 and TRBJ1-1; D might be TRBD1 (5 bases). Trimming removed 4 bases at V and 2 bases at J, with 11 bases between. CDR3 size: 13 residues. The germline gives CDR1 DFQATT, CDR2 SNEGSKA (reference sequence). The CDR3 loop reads CSAIPRGNTEAFF. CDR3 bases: TGCAGTGCTATCCCCCGGGGCAACACTGAAGCTTTCTTT.

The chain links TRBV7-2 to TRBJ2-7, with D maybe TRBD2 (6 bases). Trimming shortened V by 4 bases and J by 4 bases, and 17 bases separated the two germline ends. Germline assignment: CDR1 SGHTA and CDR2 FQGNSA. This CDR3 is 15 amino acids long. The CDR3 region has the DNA TGTGCCAGCAGCTACCATGGGGCGGGACGTTACGAGCAGTACTTC. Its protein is CASSYHGAGRYEQYF.

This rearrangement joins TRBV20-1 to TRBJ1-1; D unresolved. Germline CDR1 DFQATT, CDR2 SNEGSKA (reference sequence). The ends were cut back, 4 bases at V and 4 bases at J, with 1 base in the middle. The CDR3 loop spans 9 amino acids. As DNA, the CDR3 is TGCAGTGCTACCACTGAAGCTTTCTTT. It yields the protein CSATTEAFF.

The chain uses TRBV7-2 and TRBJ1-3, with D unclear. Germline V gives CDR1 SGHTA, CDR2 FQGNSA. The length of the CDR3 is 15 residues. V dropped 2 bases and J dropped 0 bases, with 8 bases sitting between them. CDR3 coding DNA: TGTGCCAGCAGCTTAATGACTGGCTCTGGAAACACCATATATTTT. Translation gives CASSLMTGSGNTIYF.

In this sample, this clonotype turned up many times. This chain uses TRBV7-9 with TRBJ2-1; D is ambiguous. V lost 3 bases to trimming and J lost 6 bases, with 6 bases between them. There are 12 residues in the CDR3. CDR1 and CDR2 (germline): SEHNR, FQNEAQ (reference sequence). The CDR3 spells CASSFWPNEQFF. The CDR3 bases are TGTGCCAGCAGCTTCTGGCCCAATGAGCAGTTCTTC.

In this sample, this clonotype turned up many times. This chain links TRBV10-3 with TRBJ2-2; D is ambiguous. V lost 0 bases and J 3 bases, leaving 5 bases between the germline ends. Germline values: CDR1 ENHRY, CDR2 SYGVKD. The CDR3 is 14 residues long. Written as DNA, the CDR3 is TGTGCCATCAGTGAGTCGATTCACACCGGGGAGCTGTTTTTT. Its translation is CAISESIHTGELFF.

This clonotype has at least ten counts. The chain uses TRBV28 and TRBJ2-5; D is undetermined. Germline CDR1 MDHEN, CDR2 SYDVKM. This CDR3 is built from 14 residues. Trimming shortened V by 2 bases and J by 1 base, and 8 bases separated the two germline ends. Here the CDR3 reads CASSLGISQETQYF. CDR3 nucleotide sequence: TGTGCCAGCAGTTTAGGGATTAGCCAAGAGACCCAGTACTTC.

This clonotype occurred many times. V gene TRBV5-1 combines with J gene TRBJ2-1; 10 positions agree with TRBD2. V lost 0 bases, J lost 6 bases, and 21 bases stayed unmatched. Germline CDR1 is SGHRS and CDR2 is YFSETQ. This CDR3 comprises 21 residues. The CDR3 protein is CASSLGTRLQREGSRSNEQFF. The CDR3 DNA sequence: TGCGCCAGCAGCTTGGGTACTCGCCTCCAGCGGGAGGGCTCCCGGAGCAATGAGCAGTTCTTC.

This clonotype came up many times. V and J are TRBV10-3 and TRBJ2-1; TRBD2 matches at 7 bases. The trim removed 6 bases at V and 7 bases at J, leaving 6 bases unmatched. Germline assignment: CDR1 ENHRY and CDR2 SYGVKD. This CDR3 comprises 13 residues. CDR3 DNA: TGTGCCATCAGGACTAGCACATCGAATGAGCAGTTCTTC. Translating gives CAIRTSTSNEQFF.

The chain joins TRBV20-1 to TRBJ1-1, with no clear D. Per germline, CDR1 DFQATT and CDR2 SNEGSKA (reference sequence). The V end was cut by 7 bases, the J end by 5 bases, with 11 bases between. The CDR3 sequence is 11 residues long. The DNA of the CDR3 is TGCAGTGGGTGCCGCGGGACTGAAGCTTTCTTT. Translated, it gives CSGCRGTEAFF.

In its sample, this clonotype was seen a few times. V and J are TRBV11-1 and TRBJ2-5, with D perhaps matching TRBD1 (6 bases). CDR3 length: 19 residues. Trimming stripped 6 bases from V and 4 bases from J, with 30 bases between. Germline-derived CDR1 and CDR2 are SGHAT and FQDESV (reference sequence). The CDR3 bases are TGTGCCAGCAGACCATCAAAAGTCGGGTACAGGGCCCGTTTAGAGACCCAGTACTTC. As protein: CASRPSKVGYRARLETQYF.

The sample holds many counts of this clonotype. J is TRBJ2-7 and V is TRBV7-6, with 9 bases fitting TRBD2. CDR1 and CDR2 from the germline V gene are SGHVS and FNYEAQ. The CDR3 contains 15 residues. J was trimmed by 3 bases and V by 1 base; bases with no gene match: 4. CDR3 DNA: TGTGCCAGCAGCTTAGATCTTAGCGGGAGCTACGAGCAGTACTTC. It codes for CASSLDLSGSYEQYF.

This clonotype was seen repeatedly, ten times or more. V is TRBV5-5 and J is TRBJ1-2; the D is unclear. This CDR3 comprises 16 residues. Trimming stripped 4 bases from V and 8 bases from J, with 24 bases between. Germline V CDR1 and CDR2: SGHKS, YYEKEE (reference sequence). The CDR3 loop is CASSHANSATLQGYTF. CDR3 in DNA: TGTGCCAGCAGCCACGCAAACAGCGCGACCCTTCAGGGCTACACCTTC.

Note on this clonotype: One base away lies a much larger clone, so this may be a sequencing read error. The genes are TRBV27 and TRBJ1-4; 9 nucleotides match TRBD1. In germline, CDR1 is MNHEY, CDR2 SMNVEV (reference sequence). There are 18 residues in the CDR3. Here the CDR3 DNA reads TGTGCCAGCACTTTAAAGGGACAGGGACTAGGCTGGGGTGAAAAACTGTTTTTT. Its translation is CASTLKGQGLGWGEKLFF.